The sequence of this T cell receptor beta chain was determined in a study of CD8+CD57+ T cells in acquired aplastic anemia. Genomic DNA served as template for TCR beta VDJ and CDR3 profiling. One entry per CDR3 protein results from TCRdb running MiXCR on the reads. The top ten hold under 5% of the sample, which has about 400,000 distinct CDR3 sequences, 65% to 80% seen once. Study results and caveats: A significant difference in CD8+ Simpson's diversity between patients and controls was not found.

Trimming cost V 5 bases and J 7 bases; bases outside gene matches: 11. Germline CDR1 DFQATT, CDR2 SNEGSKA (reference sequence). CDR3 size: 14 residues. On this clonotype: Its antigen remains unknown.

The sequencing input was sorted CD4+, CD8+, or CD8+CD57+ T cells (not recorded which) from PBMCs. The genes are TRBV20-1 and TRBJ1-5, with TRBD1 matching 7 bases. The sequence was obtained from a human donor in good health, serving as a control. The CDR3 is CSALRGGNQQPQHF. The CDR3 DNA reads as TGCAGTGCTCTACGAGGGGGCAATCAGCAGCCCCAGCATTTT.